Below, one T cell receptor beta chain is given with its context. The use of a sample-barcoded 5' primer and a J-beta primer mix characterized a second PCR of roughly 7 to 12 cycles. TCRdb recomputed calls from the 5' RACE reads with MiXCR, one row per CDR3 protein. The profile shows about 650,000 distinct CDR3 sequences, about 50% of them singletons. The data stem from a study of blood T cells in healthy people across ages. Per germline, CDR1 LGHDT and CDR2 YNNKEL (reference sequence). This CDR3 spans 16 amino acids. V was pared by 4 bases and J by 5 bases, with 5 bases of the junction left unmatched.

This receptor was identified in a woman at least 80 years old in good health. The rearrangement uses TRBV3-1 and TRBJ2-1, with TRBD2 identical over 13 bases. Sequenced: blood. CDR3 sequence: CASSPGTSGNHNEQFF. CDR3 sequence (DNA): TGTGCCAGCAGCCCTGGGACTAGCGGGAATCACAATGAGCAGTTCTTC.